These T cell receptor beta chains were read from a single sample in a study of T cell responses to AZD1222 COVID-19 vaccine. The table came from immunoSEQ multiplex PCR; TCRdb's copy has only in-frame clones and leaves some out. The repertoire includes 200,000 to 250,000 clones, 90% to 95% of them detected once, and 0.95% to 1.1% sits in the top ten. Sequencing was performed on peripheral blood, taken on day 0 of MenACWY control vaccination. The receptor set was obtained from an adult in good health. Both conserved end residues are part of each CDR3. The D gene is left open where the match is weak. Clone size is not always given. Where it is, it says once, few, many or a class for expanded clones.

NA	NA	TRBJ2-7	TRBV15	TGTGCCACCAGCAGAGATAAGGGATCGATCTGGAACGAGCAGTACTTC	CATSRDKGSIWNEQYF
NA	NA	TRBJ1-2	TRBV4-1	TGCGCCAGCAGCCAAGAGCGGGCCCTCTATGGCTACACCTTC	CASSQERALYGYTF
TRBD1	NA	TRBJ1-2	TRBV5-1	TGCGCCAGCAGCTGGACAGGGGACAACTATGGCTACACCTTC	CASSWTGDNYGYTF
TRBD1	NA	TRBJ1-1	TRBV4-2	TGTGCCAGCAGCCCCCGACAGGGGGACACTGAAGCTTTCTTT	CASSPRQGDTEAFF
TRBD1	few	TRBJ1-2	TRBV3-1/TRBV3-2	TGTGCCAGCAGCCAAACCACAGGGGCTAACTATGGCTACACCTTC	CASSQTTGANYGYTF
NA	NA	TRBJ1-5	TRBV2	TGTGCCAGCAGTGCCCAGGGCTTGGCGCAGCCCCAGCATTTT	CASSAQGLAQPQHF
NA	NA	TRBJ1-5	TRBV6-5	TGTGCCAGCAGAGACGGACAGCACAATCAGCCCCAGCATTTT	CASRDGQHNQPQHF
NA	NA	TRBJ1-2	TRBV6-4	TGTGCCAGCAGTGACGGGCCAGTTCTCTATGGCTACACCTTC	CASSDGPVLYGYTF
NA	NA	TRBJ1-3	TRBV12-3/TRBV12-4	TGTGCCAGCAGTTCCTCGGGGCACACCATATATTTT	CASSSSGHTIYF
NA	NA	TRBJ1-1	TRBV14	TGTGCCAGCAGCAACCCAGGAGTCGCTGGCGCTTTCTTT	CASSNPGVAGAFF
NA	NA	TRBJ1-4	TRBV3-1/TRBV3-2	TGTGCCAGCAGCTCGGCAGGGGAAAAACTGTTTTTT	CASSSAGEKLFF
TRBD2	NA	TRBJ2-4	TRBV4-2	TGTGCCAGCAGCCAAGGGACTAGCGGGGGGTCGGCCAAAAACATTCAGTACTTC	CASSQGTSGGSAKNIQYF
NA	NA	TRBJ1-1	TRBV19	TGTGCCAGTTGGGAAGGGGTGGGAGTCACTGAAGCTTTCTTT	CASWEGVGVTEAFF
NA	NA	TRBJ1-2	TRBV24-1	TGTGCCACCAGTGATCACAGAAGAGGGGGGGGCTACACCTTC	CATSDHRRGGGYTF
NA	NA	TRBJ1-2	TRBV12-3/TRBV12-4	TGTGCCAGCAGCTGGGACGTTCCCTATGGCTACACCTTC	CASSWDVPYGYTF
TRBD1	NA	TRBJ1-4	TRBV7-9	TGTGCCAGTACGGGAGGGGGCCGTGAAAAACTGTTTTTT	CASTGGGREKLFF
NA	NA	TRBJ1-2	TRBV6-5	TGTGCCAGCAGCTCTAAAGGCACCTATGGCTACACCTTC	CASSSKGTYGYTF
TRBD2	NA	TRBJ2-3	TRBV6-2/TRBV6-3	TGTGCCAGCAGTTACTTAGCGGGGGGGCCATCGGTAGATACGCAGTATTTT	CASSYLAGGPSVDTQYF
TRBD1	NA	TRBJ1-6	TRBV19	TGTGCCAGTAGTAAGGTTATGACAGGGGGTTCACCCCTCCACTTT	CASSKVMTGGSPLHF
NA	NA	TRBJ1-2	TRBV5-1	TGCGCCAGCAGCTTGGCGCAAGGACGGGACTATGGCTACACCTTC	CASSLAQGRDYGYTF
NA	once	TRBJ2-7	TRBV28	TGTGCCAGCAGTTCTGGGGGTGCGGGGCTCAGGCGCGACGAGCAGTACTTC	CASSSGGAGLRRDEQYF
TRBD1	NA	TRBJ1-5	TRBV19	TGTGCCAGTAGTACAGGGACAGGGTATAGCAATCAGCCCCAGCATTTT	CASSTGTGYSNQPQHF
NA	NA	TRBJ1-1	TRBV7-2	TGTGCCAGCAGCTTAGACAGGTCGAGAGCTTTCTTT	CASSLDRSRAFF
TRBD1	NA	TRBJ1-2	TRBV7-9	TGTGCCAGCAGCTTCCGGACAGGCTTTAACTATGGCTACACCTTC	CASSFRTGFNYGYTF
NA	NA	TRBJ1-1	TRBV7-2	TGTGCCAGCCGCTACCCCGGAAGGAACACTGAAGCTTTCTTT	CASRYPGRNTEAFF
NA	NA	TRBJ2-1	TRBV11-3	TGTGCCAGCAGCTTTAACAGGTTCTCCTACAATGAGCAGTTCTTC	CASSFNRFSYNEQFF
TRBD1	NA	TRBJ2-2	TRBV11-2	TGTGCCAGCAGCCCGGGGACAGGGGGCACCGGGGAGCTGTTTTTT	CASSPGTGGTGELFF
TRBD2	NA	TRBJ2-3	TRBV10-2	TGCGCCAGCAGTGAGTCAAGCGGGGGCATCGCAGATACGCAGTATTTT	CASSESSGGIADTQYF
NA	once	TRBJ1-3	TRBV18	TGTGCCAGCTCACCCCCCGGCGGTACTGGAAACACCATATATTTT	CASSPPGGTGNTIYF
NA	once	TRBJ1-1	TRBV5-1	TGCGCCAGCAGCCCGGCCGGGGGCGTTGATTTGGCTTTCTTT	CASSPAGGVDLAFF
TRBD1	NA	TRBJ1-5	TRBV6-5	TGTGCCAGCATCCGACAGGGGGATAGCAATCAGCCCCAGCATTTT	CASIRQGDSNQPQHF
TRBD1	NA	TRBJ1-3	TRBV5-4	TGTGCCAGCAGCTCGGGACAGGGGGTCTGGGACACCATATATTTT	CASSSGQGVWDTIYF
TRBD2	NA	TRBJ2-2	TRBV4-2	TGTGCCAGCAGCCATGGCGGGGGGGCCACCGGGAAGCTGTTTTTT	CASSHGGGATGKLFF
NA	NA	TRBJ1-2	TRBV6-5	TGTGCCAGCAGTTACTCCGCGGCTAACTATGGCTACACCTTC	CASSYSAANYGYTF
NA	NA	TRBJ1-3	TRBV2	TGTGCCTCCTTTTCCGTATATTTT	CASFSVYF
NA	NA	TRBJ1-2	TRBV20-1	TGCAGTGCTACGGGGGGGAGTGGCTACACCTTC	CSATGGSGYTF